This entry lists 8 T cell receptor beta chains sequenced from one sample in a study of cytomegalovirus exposure and HLA in healthy donors. 13 Jbeta primers and 60 Vbeta primers were used for the PCR. The assay was immunoSEQ multiplex PCR, and TCRdb's table has in-frame clones only and misses some. In the table there are 150,000 to 160,000 clones, roughly 80% of which are singletons. Material for sequencing was PBMCs. All receptors derive from a man aged 25 to 45 in good health and CMV-seropositive.

The genes are TRBV18 and TRBJ2-1; no firm D call. The CDR3 extends over 14 amino acids. The germline V gene encodes CDR1 KGHSH and CDR2 LQKENI. V shed 3 bases and J shed 4 bases, with 10 bases lying between them. The CDR3 DNA reads as TGTGCCAGCTCACCTCGCCAAGCTTACAATGAGCAGTTCTTC. Translation: CASSPRQAYNEQFF.

The chain recombines TRBV7-9 with TRBJ2-1; 7 nucleotides match TRBD2. From germline, CDR1 is SEHNR and CDR2 FQNEAQ (reference sequence). The ends lost 6 bases at V and 0 bases at J; junction bases unmatched: 14. This CDR3 comprises 18 residues. CDR3 DNA sequence: TGTGCCAGCAGTTCTGGGCCCGGGACTATTCGCTCCTACAATGAGCAGTTCTTC. Encoded protein: CASSSGPGTIRSYNEQFF.

This rearrangement joins TRBV29-1 to TRBJ1-5; D is possibly TRBD1 (5 bases). CDR3 length equals 13 residues. V lost 4 bases and J 0 bases, leaving 7 bases between the germline ends. CDR1 is SQVTM and CDR2 is ANQGSEA in the germline V gene. Here the CDR3 reads CSVAGSSNQPQHF. The CDR3 DNA follows: TGCAGCGTTGCAGGGTCTAGCAATCAGCCCCAGCATTTT.

The chain uses TRBV15 and TRBJ1-3, with 8 bases matching TRBD1. V lost 1 base and J lost 0; bases outside the gene matches: 2. CDR3 length: 16 amino acids. Per the germline V gene, CDR1 is LNHNV and CDR2 is YYDKDF (reference sequence). CDR3 residues: CATSRGDRISGNTIYF. DNA of the CDR3: TGTGCCACCAGCAGAGGGGACAGGATCTCTGGAAACACCATATATTTT.

This clone was observed a few times. This rearrangement joins TRBV7-8 to TRBJ1-3; D uncertain. The V end was cut by 3 bases, the J end by 8 bases, with 14 bases between. Germline V gene sequence: CDR1 SGHVS, CDR2 FQNEAQ. This CDR3 comprises 14 residues. CDR3 nucleotides: TGTGCCAGCAGCTTCCCGGGTCTGAGAGACACCATATATTTT. This codes for CASSFPGLRDTIYF. The full variable domain, with the rest looked up from reference TRBV7-8 and TRBJ1-3, is GAGVSQSPRYKVAKRGQDVALRCDPISGHVSLFWYQQALGQGPEFLTYFQNEAQLDKSGLPSDRFFAERPEGSVSTLKIQRTQQEDSAVYLCASSFPGLRDTIYFGEGSWLTVV.

This clone was counted a few times. The chain links TRBV30 to TRBJ2-5, with 10 bases identical to TRBD1. The CDR3 is 14 amino acids. The V and J ends lost 1 base and 2 bases, in that order; junction bases with no gene match: 1. Germline CDR1 reads GTSNPN; CDR2 reads SVGIG (reference sequence). As DNA, the CDR3 is TGTGCCTGGAGTGGGGACAGGGGACAAGAGACCCAGTACTTC. Amino acid sequence: CAWSGDRGQETQYF.

This chain connects TRBV13 to TRBJ2-1; D is perhaps TRBD2 (6 bases). This CDR3 spans 15 amino acids. The V gene lost 5 bases and the J gene lost 2 bases, with 13 bases spanning the gap. Germline loops: CDR1 PRHDT, CDR2 FYEKMQ (reference sequence). CDR3 sequence: CASSRRDVTYNEQFF. CDR3 nucleotides: TGTGCCAGCAGCCGGAGGGACGTAACCTACAATGAGCAGTTCTTC.

V and J are TRBV19 and TRBJ1-1, with D uncertain. Germline lookup yields CDR1 LNHDA and CDR2 SQIVND (reference sequence). Trimming left V 5 bases short and J 4 bases short, with 14 bases between. The CDR3 spans 14 residues. CDR3 sequence reads: CASSDERRGTEAFF. Here the CDR3 DNA reads TGTGCCAGTAGTGATGAGAGACGAGGCACTGAAGCTTTCTTT. The entire variable domain, with the rest obtained from reference TRBV19 and TRBJ1-1, is as follows: DGGITQSPKYLFRKEGQNVTLSCEQNLNHDAMYWYRQDPGQGLRLIYYSQIVNDFQKGDIAEGYSVSREKKESFPLTVTSAQKNPTAFYLCASSDERRGTEAFFGQGTRLTVV.